Sequencing of this T cell receptor beta chain was carried out in a study of cytomegalovirus exposure and HLA in healthy donors. General study points: The majority of CMV-associated TCR beta chains were reported as apparently HLA-restricted in a later analysis.

With regard to this clone: The antigen remains unidentified.

There are 14 residues in the CDR3. Germline CDR1 and CDR2: MNHEY and SMNVEV (reference sequence). Unmatched junction bases numbered 12, after V lost 9 bases and J lost 4 bases. The PCR employed 60 Vbeta primers together with 13 Jbeta primers. Measured with immunoSEQ multiplex PCR; TCRdb has only the in-frame clones, and not every one. The sample yields 210,000 or so clones, 65% to 80% seen once. The receptor was isolated from a girl aged 2-15 years in good health and CMV-seronegative. Material for sequencing was PBMCs. The chain combines TRBV27 with TRBJ2-7, with TRBD1 matching 7 bases. CDR3 sequence: CASHNLGTEYEQYF. For the CDR3, the DNA is TGTGCCAGTCACAACCTCGGGACAGAATACGAGCAGTACTTC.